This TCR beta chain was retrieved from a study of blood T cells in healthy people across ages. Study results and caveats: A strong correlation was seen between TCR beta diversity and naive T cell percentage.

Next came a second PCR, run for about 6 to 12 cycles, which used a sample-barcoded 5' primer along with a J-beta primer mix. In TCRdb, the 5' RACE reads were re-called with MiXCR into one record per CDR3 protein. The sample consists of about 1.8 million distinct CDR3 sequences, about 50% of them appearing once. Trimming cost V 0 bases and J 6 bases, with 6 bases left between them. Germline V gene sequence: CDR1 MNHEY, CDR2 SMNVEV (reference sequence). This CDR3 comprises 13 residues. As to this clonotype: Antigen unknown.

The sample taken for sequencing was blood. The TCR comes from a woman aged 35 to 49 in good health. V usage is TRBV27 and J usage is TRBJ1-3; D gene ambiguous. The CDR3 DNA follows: TGTGCCAGCAGTTTATCGAGGGAAAACACCATATATTTT. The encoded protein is CASSLSRENTIYF.